Listed below are T cell receptor beta chains from one sample, sequenced in a study of human T cells and chemical hapten exposure. TCRdb independently ran MiXCR on the RACE reads; one entry per CDR3 protein. The sample lists under 200,000 distinct CDR3 sequences, about 14% occurring once. This material consisted of whole blood, taken in connection with sensitization to the hapten diphenylcyclopropenone (DPC). These receptors were collected from a woman between 25 and 40 years old with alopecia areata. Some clones in this sample may be carry-over from other donors' samples. Each CDR3 is given with its conserved first and last residue. Fields, in order: J gene, clone size, D gene, V gene, CDR3 DNA, CDR3 protein. A D gene is named only where the DNA matches it firmly. Only part of the rows carry a size: once, few, many, or a class if the clone is expanded.

TRBJ1-1 | few | - | TRBV7-9 | TGTGCCAGCAGTCAAAATTGGGGGGACACTGAAGCTTTCTTT | CASSQNWGDTEAFF
TRBJ2-7 | few | TRBD2 | TRBV11-3 | TGTGCCAGCAGCGCCGGGACTAGCGCCGAGCAGTACTTC | CASSAGTSAEQYF
TRBJ2-3 | many | - | TRBV5-4 | TGTGCCAGCAGCTTGGGGGATCGAGATACGCAGTATTTT | CASSLGDRDTQYF
TRBJ2-1 | - | TRBD1 | TRBV27 | TGTGCCAGCAGTACCGAGATACAGGGGATACACAATGAGCAGTTCTTC | CASSTEIQGIHNEQFF
TRBJ2-5 | - | - | TRBV25-1 | TGTGCCAGCAGTGAAGGGATCGTAGAGACCCAGTACTTC | CASSEGIVETQYF
TRBJ1-2 | - | TRBD1 | TRBV6-1 | TGTGCCAGCACTCCCCGGGGAGGGACAGGGGGCATTGGCTACACCTTC | CASTPRGGTGGIGYTF
TRBJ1-5 | - | - | TRBV7-2 | TGTGCCAGCAGCTATGGGGAGAATCAGCCCCAGCATTTT | CASSYGENQPQHF
TRBJ2-2 | few | TRBD2 | TRBV7-8 | TGTGCCAGCAGGTGGGAGCGGGATGGAACCGGGGAGCTGTTTTTT | CASRWERDGTGELFF
TRBJ1-1 | - | - | TRBV5-1 | TGCGCCAGCAGCTCCCTCCAGGGAGGCGGCACTGAAGCTTTCTTT | CASSSLQGGGTEAFF
TRBJ1-1 | - | TRBD1 | TRBV29-1 | TGCAGCGTTGCTATGACAGGGGGCAGGGGCACTGAAGCTTTCTTT | CSVAMTGGRGTEAFF
TRBJ1-2 | many | - | TRBV25-1 | TGTGCCAGCAGTGATGGGACCTACACCTTC | CASSDGTYTF
TRBJ2-3 | few | - | TRBV5-5 | TGTGCCAGCAGCGCGGGAAGCACAGATACGCAGTATTTT | CASSAGSTDTQYF
TRBJ1-2 | many | TRBD1 | TRBV18 | TGTGCCAGCTCACCTTCCCGGGACAGGGGCGGCTATGGCTACACCTTC | CASSPSRDRGGYGYTF
TRBJ2-3 | - | TRBD2 | TRBV4-2 | TGTGCCAGCAGCCACCCGAACGGCTGGACTAGCGGGGCAGATACGCAGTATTTT | CASSHPNGWTSGADTQYF
TRBJ2-3 | - | - | TRBV20-1 | TGCAGTGCCTCCTCCCCCCCCGGCGGGGGCGAAACAGATACGCAGTATTTT | CSASSPPGGGETDTQYF
TRBJ2-2 | many | - | TRBV2 | TGTGCCAGCAGAGGACAGAAGGCCGGGGAGCTGTTTTTT | CASRGQKAGELFF
TRBJ1-1 | many | - | TRBV9 | TGTGCCAGCAGCGTTGGGAGCTCTTGGAACACTGAAGCTTTCTTT | CASSVGSSWNTEAFF
TRBJ1-1 | - | TRBD1 | TRBV29-1 | TGCAGCACCAAACAGGGGGCGTTCACTGAAGCTTTCTTT | CSTKQGAFTEAFF
TRBJ2-1 | - | TRBD2 | TRBV19 | TGTGCCAGTAGTATCTCTAGCGGGGGTTCCTACAATGAGCAGTTCTTC | CASSISSGGSYNEQFF
TRBJ1-5 | many | TRBD1 | TRBV12-3/TRBV12-4 | TGTGCCAGCAGAGGACAGGGGCTGGGCAATCAGCCCCAGCATTTT | CASRGQGLGNQPQHF
TRBJ2-1 | many | TRBD2 | TRBV7-2 | TGTGCCAGCAGCTTAATTGCGAGCGGGGGTTTTAATGAGCAGTTCTTC | CASSLIASGGFNEQFF
TRBJ2-2 | many | TRBD1 | TRBV28 | TGTGCCAGCAGTCCCTCCGTTGGACAGGGCAATACCGGGGAGCTGTTTTTT | CASSPSVGQGNTGELFF
TRBJ2-4 | - | - | TRBV21-1 | TGTGCCAGCGGCCCCAACGTACAGTTAGCCAAAAACATTCAGTACTTC | CASGPNVQLAKNIQYF
TRBJ2-5 | - | TRBD1 | TRBV18 | TGTGCCAGCTCACTACTGGCACAGGGGACAGAGACCCAGTACTTC | CASSLLAQGTETQYF
TRBJ2-2 | few | - | TRBV21-1 | TGTGCCAGCAGCAAAGGCAGCCTAAAGGCCGGGGAGCTGTTTTTT | CASSKGSLKAGELFF
TRBJ2-3 | - | TRBD2 | TRBV11-3 | TGTGCCAGCAGCTTACTCAGCGGGGGCCCCGGTTATTTT | CASSLLSGGPGYF
TRBJ2-2 | few | - | TRBV12-3/TRBV12-4 | TGTGCCAGCAAAGCCGGGCTCACCACCGCGGGCACCGGGGAGCTGTTTTTT | CASKAGLTTAGTGELFF
TRBJ2-3 | few | TRBD2 | TRBV9 | TGTGCCAGCAGCGTAGATATAGCGGGGGCCTCCGATACGCAGTATTTT | CASSVDIAGASDTQYF
TRBJ2-2 | few | - | TRBV7-9 | TGTGCCAGCAGCCCCTTGGAGCCACCCGGTACCGGGGAGCTGTTTTTT | CASSPLEPPGTGELFF
TRBJ1-4 | many | - | TRBV20-1 | TGCAGTGCTAGTGACAGTGGTAATGAAAAACTGTTTTTT | CSASDSGNEKLFF
TRBJ2-2 | - | - | TRBV18 | TGTGCCAGCTCTTGGAAGTCCACCGGGGAGCTGTTTTTT | CASSWKSTGELFF
TRBJ2-7 | few | - | TRBV5-6 | TGTGCCAGCAGCTTGGTATCAAGGGCGTACGAGCAGTACTTC | CASSLVSRAYEQYF
TRBJ2-4 | - | - | TRBV29-1 | TGCAGCGTTGCGGCATCCACGGGGGACATTCAGTACTTC | CSVAASTGDIQYF
TRBJ2-7 | few | TRBD1 | TRBV28 | TGTGCCAGCAGTTTAGCTGGGACAGGGGGAGGAAGAGGCGAGCAGTACTTC | CASSLAGTGGGRGEQYF
TRBJ1-1 | few | - | TRBV6-2/TRBV6-3 | TGTGCCAGCAGACGGGACACCCTTGGGAACACTGAAGCTTTCTTT | CASRRDTLGNTEAFF
TRBJ2-2 | - | TRBD1 | TRBV7-6 | TGTGCCAGCAGCTCTGACAGGGCGAACACCGGGGAGCTGTTTTTT | CASSSDRANTGELFF
TRBJ2-1 | few | TRBD2 | TRBV9 | TGTGCCAGCAGCCGGGAGGTCCCATCCTACAATGAGCAGTTCTTC | CASSREVPSYNEQFF
TRBJ2-5 | few | TRBD2 | TRBV29-1 | TGCAGCGTTGAGCATGGACTAGGGACCCAGTACTTC | CSVEHGLGTQYF
TRBJ1-6 | few | TRBD1 | TRBV4-3 | TGCGCCAGCAGCCAAGATGCAGGGGGCGATTCACCCCTCCACTTT | CASSQDAGGDSPLHF
TRBJ2-3 | - | - | TRBV6-6 | TGTGCCAGCAGTTATGAGCCCCTCCGGGATACGCAGTATTTT | CASSYEPLRDTQYF
TRBJ2-2 | few | TRBD1 | TRBV6-1 | TGTGCCAGCCACCGGGACAGGAACACCGGGGAGCTGTTTTTT | CASHRDRNTGELFF
TRBJ1-5 | few | - | TRBV19 | TGTGCCAGTAGTACGCCCTATAGCAATCAGCCCCAGCATTTT | CASSTPYSNQPQHF